Here is one T cell receptor beta chain with its context. The clone's antigen remains unknown. Base qualities are not at hand, and no much larger clone is one base apart. This specimen comes from a study of blood T cell repertoires in COVID-19 (dated by TCRdb to about 2020). The study in broad terms: Samples covering the acute and convalescent phases of COVID-19 were provided by collaborators in the United States, Italy and Spain. The prospective study material was composed of cDNA or gDNA derived from T cells, B-cell-depleted T cells, or PBMCs. The dataset comprised deeply sampled blood TCRbeta repertoires from subjects exposed to, actively infected with, or recovered from COVID-19. A freely available public database, intended as a resource for researchers studying the immune response to SARS-CoV-2, is where the repertoires were released. The samples were drawn from two sources: the first 160 participants of the ongoing ImmuneRACE study, and fewer than 1,500 subjects contributed by 6 global collaborators. A de-identified subject ID, COVID-19 status, age in years and sex were almost always included in the sample metadata. HLA class I and class II types, where available, came from metadata supplied by the sample provider rather than from assay-based typing. Broad study findings and their caveats: The amount of clinical and demographic metadata varied by source and participant and was provided uncurated.

TCRbeta CDR3 regions were amplified from genomic DNA by means of the immunoSEQ Assay, a bias-controlled multiplex PCR. The authors' analysis ran thus. Nucleated cell counts per sample were estimated from amplification of reference gene primers within the assay. Sequence reads were collapsed and filtered to measure the absolute abundance of every unique TCRbeta CDR3 rearrangement. For each sample, productive Simpson clonality was calculated as the square root of Simpson's diversity index over productive rearrangements. The table was pulled from immuneACCESS by TCRdb, which kept in-frame rearrangements only. Such tables lose some clones; where checked, under half of the loss comes from unresolved V genes, and the rest has no known cause. V and J calls and clone size are copied from that table; D and trimming were computed from the DNA. The sample table lists about 140,000 clones, 75% to 90% of them with a count of one. Less than 4% of the sample lies in the top ten.

From the germline V gene, CDR1 is MDHEN and CDR2 is SYDVKM. The CDR3 sequence holds 12 residues, the cysteine and phenylalanine included. Only CDR3 DNA is held: 36 bases, read in frame from base 1. V drops 5 bases and J drops 0 bases, leaving 4 bases in between. Whole blood was collected in K2EDTA tubes by collaborating institutions according to the institutions' own protocols. For TCRbeta analysis, collaborators shipped samples in one of three forms: frozen whole blood, isolated PBMCs, or DNA extracted from either of those sample types. The receptor was derived from a woman between 55 and 75 years old with active COVID-19. Recombination joined TRBV28 with TRBJ1-2; the D gene assignment is ambiguous. What was sequenced was peripheral blood. Read as DNA, the sequence is TGTGCCAGCAGTGGGCCTAACTATGGCTACACCTTC. Its product reads: CASSGPNYGYTF.